The rows below give T cell receptor beta chains drawn from one sample of a study of Ad26.COV2.S vaccination and SARS-CoV-2 variants. Using immunoSEQ multiplex PCR, the repertoire was profiled, and TCRdb retains in-frame clones only, with some absent. The sample lists 400,000 to 450,000 clones, 80% to 95% occurring once. The material was peripheral blood, obtained in a trial of Ad26.COV2.S vaccine versus placebo. Receptors originate from a person aged 18 to 59 who received the Ad26.COV2.S COVID-19 vaccine or a placebo. CDR3s include the opening cysteine and the closing phenylalanine or tryptophan. The D gene is left open where the match is weak. Clone sizes are given selectively: once, few, many, or a class where the clone is expanded.

DNA | CDR3 | J | size | V | D
TGTGCCAGCAGTTTGTCAGGGGGATCCTATGGCTACACCTTC | CASSLSGGSYGYTF | TRBJ1-2 | NA | TRBV6-6 | TRBD1
TGTGCCAGCAGCCAGGGTACAGGGTATGGAAACACCATATATTTT | CASSQGTGYGNTIYF | TRBJ1-3 | NA | TRBV3-1/TRBV3-2 | NA
TGTGCCAGCAGCTTAAGTAGCCCCCAAGAGACCCAGTACTTC | CASSLSSPQETQYF | TRBJ2-5 | NA | TRBV7-7 | NA
TGTGCCAGCAGTCCCCTAGCGGGGGGCCTAGCGAGTACGCAGTATTTT | CASSPLAGGLASTQYF | TRBJ2-3 | NA | TRBV27 | TRBD2
TGCGCCAGCAGCCAGAGCCGCGGTCAGATGGATGAAAAACTGTTTTTT | CASSQSRGQMDEKLFF | TRBJ1-4 | NA | TRBV4-1 | NA
TGTGCCATCAGTCTATCGCAAGTCGGTAGCAATCAGCCCCAGCATTTT | CAISLSQVGSNQPQHF | TRBJ1-5 | NA | TRBV10-3 | NA
TGTGCCAAGATAGCCGGATGGGAGCAGTACTTC | CAKIAGWEQYF | TRBJ2-7 | NA | TRBV2 | NA
TGTGCCAGCAGCGCACCACGGGACAGGGGGAAATATAATTCACCCCTCCACTTT | CASSAPRDRGKYNSPLHF | TRBJ1-6 | NA | TRBV5-5 | TRBD1
TGCGCCAGCAGCCGAGGACCGCGGCGGTCACTCACCTACGAGCAGTACTTC | CASSRGPRRSLTYEQYF | TRBJ2-7 | NA | TRBV5-1 | NA
TGTGCCAGCAGCTGGGCGATTACAGGGAAATTCTACGAGCAGTACTTC | CASSWAITGKFYEQYF | TRBJ2-7 | NA | TRBV7-2 | NA
TGTGCCAGCAGGTCCCGGCCCGGACCCCAACCTCCGCGGAACAATCAGCCCCAGCATTTT | CASRSRPGPQPPRNNQPQHF | TRBJ1-5 | NA | TRBV28 | NA
TGTGCCAGCAGTTCTCGCGGGCCCCAGCATTTT | CASSSRGPQHF | TRBJ1-5 | NA | TRBV28 | NA
TGTGCCAGCAGTTTATTAGGGGGATCGGATGAAAAACTGTTTTTT | CASSLLGGSDEKLFF | TRBJ1-4 | once | TRBV27 | NA
TGTGCCAGCAGCCCGAACCCAGGGGGCGGAGACACCATATATTTT | CASSPNPGGGDTIYF | TRBJ1-3 | NA | TRBV7-2 | TRBD1
TGTGCCAGCAGCCAAGACAGGGGTTGGGACGAGCAGTACTTC | CASSQDRGWDEQYF | TRBJ2-7 | NA | TRBV7-2 | TRBD1
TGTGCCAGCAGCAGCCGTACTGGGGGCAGGGTAGAGCAGTACTTC | CASSSRTGGRVEQYF | TRBJ2-7 | NA | TRBV11-2 | NA
TGTGCCAGCAGTTTCTTCGGCAGGTCAGAGACCCAGTACTTC | CASSFFGRSETQYF | TRBJ2-5 | NA | TRBV28 | NA
TGTGCCAGCAGTTTGGGCGGGGGGACAGATACGCAGTATTTT | CASSLGGGTDTQYF | TRBJ2-3 | NA | TRBV28 | TRBD2